Each of the 5 T cell receptor beta chains below was sequenced from the same sample in a study of cytomegalovirus exposure and HLA in healthy donors. The PCR contained 60 Vbeta and 13 Jbeta primers. The table came from immunoSEQ multiplex PCR; TCRdb's copy has only in-frame clones and leaves some out. The sample has 130,000 to 150,000 clones, 76% seen once; the top ten hold 1.5% to 2%. The material sequenced was PBMCs. These receptor sequences come from a woman aged 40 to 50 in good health and CMV-seronegative.

The chain couples TRBV7-8 to TRBJ2-7, with a possible D match to TRBD1 (6 bases). This CDR3 is 11 amino acids long. V shed 7 bases and J shed 3 bases, with 7 bases lying between them. Germline CDR1 SGHVS, CDR2 FQNEAQ. In DNA form, the CDR3 reads TGTGCCAGCAAGGGGGTCTACGAGCAGTACTTC. The encoded protein is CASKGVYEQYF. Looking up the rest from reference TRBV7-8 and TRBJ2-7 gives the full variable domain: GAGVSQSPRYKVAKRGQDVALRCDPISGHVSLFWYQQALGQGPEFLTYFQNEAQLDKSGLPSDRFFAERPEGSVSTLKIQRTQQEDSAVYLCASKGVYEQYFGPGTRLTVT.

In its sample, this clone ranks as medium-sized. The chain is built from TRBV9 and TRBJ2-2; TRBD1 might be the D (6 bases). Germline assignment: CDR1 SGDLS and CDR2 YYNGEE. The ends were cut back, 3 bases at V and 2 bases at J, with 14 bases in the middle. CDR3 length: 16 amino acids. In DNA, the CDR3 is TGTGCCAGCAGCGAGGGGACACTATCTAACACCGGGGAGCTGTTTTTT. Encoded protein: CASSEGTLSNTGELFF.

This chain links TRBV15 with TRBJ1-6; 7 positions match TRBD1. This CDR3 region has 14 residues. CDR1 is LNHNV, CDR2 YYDKDF, per germline (reference sequence). Unmatched junction bases numbered 8, after V lost 5 bases and J lost 10 bases. The DNA of the CDR3 is TGTGCCACCAGCGCGACAGGGACCGCATCACCCCTCCACTTT. Protein sequence: CATSATGTASPLHF.

J is TRBJ1-2 and V is TRBV30; D is uncertain. Trimming took 0 bases from V and 5 from J, leaving 10 bases between them. The CDR3 length is 13 residues. In germline, CDR1 is GTSNPN, CDR2 SVGIG (reference sequence). The CDR3 DNA is TGTGCCTGGAGTGTGGCTTTGTCTTATGGCTACACCTTC. Protein product: CAWSVALSYGYTF.

J is TRBJ1-1 and V is TRBV27, with 9 bases matching TRBD1. Germline loops: CDR1 MNHEY, CDR2 SMNVEV (reference sequence). This CDR3 is 16 amino acids long. Unmatched junction bases numbered 10, after V lost 5 bases and J lost 3 bases. This chain's CDR3 is CASSLRGQGQDTEAFF. The CDR3 DNA reads TGTGCCAGCAGTCTTCGTGGACAGGGGCAGGACACTGAAGCTTTCTTT.